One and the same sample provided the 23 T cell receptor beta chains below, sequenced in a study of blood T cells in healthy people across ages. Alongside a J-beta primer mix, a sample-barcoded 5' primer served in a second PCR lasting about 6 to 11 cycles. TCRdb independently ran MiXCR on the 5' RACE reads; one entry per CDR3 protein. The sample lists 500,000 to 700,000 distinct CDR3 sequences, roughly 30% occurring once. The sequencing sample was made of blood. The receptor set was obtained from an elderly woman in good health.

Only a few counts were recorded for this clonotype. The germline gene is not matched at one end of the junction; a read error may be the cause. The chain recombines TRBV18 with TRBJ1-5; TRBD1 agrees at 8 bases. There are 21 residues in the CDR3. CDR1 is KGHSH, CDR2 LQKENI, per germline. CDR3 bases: TGTGCCAGCTCTCCACTCGCGGTGTCGGTGAGACAGGGGTTTAGCAATCAGCCCCAGCATTTT. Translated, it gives CASSPLAVSVRQGFSNQPQHF.

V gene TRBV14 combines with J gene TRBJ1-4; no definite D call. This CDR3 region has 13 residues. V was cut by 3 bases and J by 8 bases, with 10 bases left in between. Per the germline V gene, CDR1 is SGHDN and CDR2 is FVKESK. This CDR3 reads CASSHLGNEKLFF. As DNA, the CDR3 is TGTGCCAGCAGCCACCTGGGGAACGAAAAACTGTTTTTT.

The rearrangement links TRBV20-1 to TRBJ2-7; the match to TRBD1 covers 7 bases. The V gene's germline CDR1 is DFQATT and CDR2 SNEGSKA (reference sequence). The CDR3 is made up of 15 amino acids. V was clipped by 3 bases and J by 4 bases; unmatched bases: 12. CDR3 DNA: TGCAGTGCTAGCCCCAGGACAGGCCTACTGTACGAGCAGTACTTC. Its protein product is CSASPRTGLLYEQYF.

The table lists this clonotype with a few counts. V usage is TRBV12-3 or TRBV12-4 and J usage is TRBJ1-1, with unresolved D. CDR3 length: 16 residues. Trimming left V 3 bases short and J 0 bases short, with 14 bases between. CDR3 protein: CASSFSGRIMNTEAFF. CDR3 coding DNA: TGTGCCAGCAGTTTCTCGGGGAGGATCATGAACACTGAAGCTTTCTTT.

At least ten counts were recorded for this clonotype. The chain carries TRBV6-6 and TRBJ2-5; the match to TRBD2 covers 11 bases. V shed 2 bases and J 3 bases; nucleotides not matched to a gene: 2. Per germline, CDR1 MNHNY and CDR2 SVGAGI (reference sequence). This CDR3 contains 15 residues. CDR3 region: CASSYLAGGKETQYF. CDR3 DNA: TGTGCCAGCAGTTACCTAGCGGGGGGAAAAGAGACCCAGTACTTC.

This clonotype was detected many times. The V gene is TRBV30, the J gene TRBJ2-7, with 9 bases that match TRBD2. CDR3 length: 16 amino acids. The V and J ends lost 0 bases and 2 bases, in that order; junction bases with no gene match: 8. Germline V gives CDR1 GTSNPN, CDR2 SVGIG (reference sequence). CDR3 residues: CAWSVRGGASPYEQYF. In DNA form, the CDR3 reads TGTGCCTGGAGTGTACGCGGGGGGGCCAGTCCCTACGAGCAGTACTTC.

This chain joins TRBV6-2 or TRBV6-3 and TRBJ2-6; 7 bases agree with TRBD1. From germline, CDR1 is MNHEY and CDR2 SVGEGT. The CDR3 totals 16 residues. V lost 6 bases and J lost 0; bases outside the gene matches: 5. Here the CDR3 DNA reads TGTGCCAGCAGACCGACAGGGCTCTCTGGGGCCAACGTCCTGACTTTC. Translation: CASRPTGLSGANVLTF.

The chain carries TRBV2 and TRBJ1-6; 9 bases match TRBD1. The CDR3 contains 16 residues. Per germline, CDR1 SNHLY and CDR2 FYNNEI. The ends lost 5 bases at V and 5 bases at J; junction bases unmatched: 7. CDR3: CASSRTGVSNNSPLHF. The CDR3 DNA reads TGTGCCAGCAGTAGGACAGGGGTCTCGAATAATTCACCCCTCCACTTT.

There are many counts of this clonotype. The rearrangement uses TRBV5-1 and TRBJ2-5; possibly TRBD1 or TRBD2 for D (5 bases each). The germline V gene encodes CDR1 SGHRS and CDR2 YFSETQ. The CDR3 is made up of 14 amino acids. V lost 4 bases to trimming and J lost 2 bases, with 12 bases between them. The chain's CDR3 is CASSLGGTQETQYF. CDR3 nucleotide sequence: TGCGCCAGCAGCCTAGGTGGGACGCAAGAGACCCAGTACTTC.

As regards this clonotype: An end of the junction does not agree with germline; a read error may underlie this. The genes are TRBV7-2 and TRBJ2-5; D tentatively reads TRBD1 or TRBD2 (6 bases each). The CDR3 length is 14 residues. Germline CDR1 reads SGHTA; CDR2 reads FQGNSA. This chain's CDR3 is CASSFRRQEGEQYF. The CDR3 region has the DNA TGTGCCAGTAGCTTTAGGAGACAGGAGGGTGAGCAGTACTTC.

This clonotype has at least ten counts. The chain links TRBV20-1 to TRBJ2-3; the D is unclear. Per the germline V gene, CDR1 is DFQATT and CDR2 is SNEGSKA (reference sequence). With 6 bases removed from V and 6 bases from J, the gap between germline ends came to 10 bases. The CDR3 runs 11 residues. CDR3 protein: CSAPPSDTQYF. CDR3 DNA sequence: TGCAGTGCCCCCCCCAGCGATACGCAGTATTTT.

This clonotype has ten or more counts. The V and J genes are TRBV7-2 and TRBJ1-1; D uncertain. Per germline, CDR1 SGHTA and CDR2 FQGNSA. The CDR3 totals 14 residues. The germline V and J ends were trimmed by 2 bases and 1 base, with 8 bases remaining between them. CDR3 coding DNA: TGTGCCAGCAGCTTATCGGTTAGGAACACTGAAGCTTTCTTT. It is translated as CASSLSVRNTEAFF.

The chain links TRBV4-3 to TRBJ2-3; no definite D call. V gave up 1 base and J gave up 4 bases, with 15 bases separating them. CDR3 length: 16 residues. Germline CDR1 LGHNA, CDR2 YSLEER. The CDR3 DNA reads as TGCGCCAGCAGCCAAGTGAGCGTACAAGCCTCAGATACGCAGTATTTT. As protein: CASSQVSVQASDTQYF.

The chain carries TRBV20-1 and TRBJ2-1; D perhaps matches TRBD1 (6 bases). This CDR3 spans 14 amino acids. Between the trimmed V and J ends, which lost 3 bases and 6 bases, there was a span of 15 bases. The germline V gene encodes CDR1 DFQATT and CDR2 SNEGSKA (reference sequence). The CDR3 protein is CSASGPDSSNEQFF. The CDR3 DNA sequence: TGCAGTGCTAGTGGACCGGACAGCTCCAATGAGCAGTTCTTC.

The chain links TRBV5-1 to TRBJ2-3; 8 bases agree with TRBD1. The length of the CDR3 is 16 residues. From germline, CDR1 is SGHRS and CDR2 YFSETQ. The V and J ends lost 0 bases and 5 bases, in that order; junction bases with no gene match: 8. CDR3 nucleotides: TGCGCCAGCAGCTTGGACGGACAGGGTTTGGGAGATACGCAGTATTTT. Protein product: CASSLDGQGLGDTQYF.

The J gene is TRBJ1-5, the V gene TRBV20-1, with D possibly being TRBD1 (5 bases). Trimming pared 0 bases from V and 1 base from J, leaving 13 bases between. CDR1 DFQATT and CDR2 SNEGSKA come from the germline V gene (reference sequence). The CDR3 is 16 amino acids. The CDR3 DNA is TGCAGTGCTAGAGATGGTTTACAGGCCAGCAATCAGCCCCAGCATTTT. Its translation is CSARDGLQASNQPQHF.

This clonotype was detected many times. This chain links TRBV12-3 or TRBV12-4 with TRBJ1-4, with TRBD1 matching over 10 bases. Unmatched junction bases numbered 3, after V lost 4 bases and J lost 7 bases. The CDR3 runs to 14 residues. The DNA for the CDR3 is TGTGCCAGCAGTTCGGGGACAGGGGCTGAAAAACTGTTTTTT. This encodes CASSSGTGAEKLFF.

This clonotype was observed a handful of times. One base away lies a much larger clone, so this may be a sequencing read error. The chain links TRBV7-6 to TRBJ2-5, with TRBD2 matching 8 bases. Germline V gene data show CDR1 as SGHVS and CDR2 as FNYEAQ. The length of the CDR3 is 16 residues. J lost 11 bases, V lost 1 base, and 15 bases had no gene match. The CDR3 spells CASSLGTSGTYNEQYF. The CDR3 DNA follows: TGTGCCAGCAGCTTAGGTACTAGCGGAACCTACAATGAGCAGTACTTC.

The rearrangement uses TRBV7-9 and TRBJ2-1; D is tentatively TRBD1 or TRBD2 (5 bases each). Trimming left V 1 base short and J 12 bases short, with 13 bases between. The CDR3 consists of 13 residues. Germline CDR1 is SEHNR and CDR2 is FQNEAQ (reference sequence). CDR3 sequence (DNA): TGTGCCAGCAGCTTAGGAGGGGCAGGTGGGCAGTTCTTC. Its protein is CASSLGGAGGQFF. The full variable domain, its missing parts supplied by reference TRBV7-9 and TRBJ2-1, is DTGVSQNPRHKITKRGQNVTFRCDPISEHNRLYWYRQTLGQGPEFLTYFQNEAQLEKSRLLSDRFSAERPKGSFSTLEIQRTEQGDSAMYLCASSLGGAGGQFFGPGTRLTVL.

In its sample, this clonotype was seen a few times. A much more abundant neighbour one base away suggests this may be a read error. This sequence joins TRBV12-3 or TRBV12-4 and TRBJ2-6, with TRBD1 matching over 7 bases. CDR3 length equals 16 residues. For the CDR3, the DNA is TGTGCCAGCAGTCCGCCCGACAGGGCTGGGGCCAACGTCCGGACTTTC. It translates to CASSPPDRAGANVRTF.

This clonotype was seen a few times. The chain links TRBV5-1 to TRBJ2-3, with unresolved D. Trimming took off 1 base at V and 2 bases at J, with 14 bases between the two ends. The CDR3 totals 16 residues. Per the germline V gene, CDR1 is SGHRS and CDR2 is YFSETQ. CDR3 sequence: CASSLLGSQYTDTQYF. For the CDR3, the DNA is TGCGCCAGCAGCTTGTTGGGCAGCCAGTACACAGATACGCAGTATTTT.

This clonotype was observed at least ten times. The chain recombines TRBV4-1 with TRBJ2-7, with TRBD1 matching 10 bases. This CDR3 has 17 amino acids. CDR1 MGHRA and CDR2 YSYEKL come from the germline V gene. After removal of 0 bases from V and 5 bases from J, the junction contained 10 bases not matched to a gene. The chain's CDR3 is CASSQDPPGQGTDEQYF. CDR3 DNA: TGCGCCAGCAGCCAAGATCCTCCGGGACAGGGGACCGACGAGCAGTACTTC.

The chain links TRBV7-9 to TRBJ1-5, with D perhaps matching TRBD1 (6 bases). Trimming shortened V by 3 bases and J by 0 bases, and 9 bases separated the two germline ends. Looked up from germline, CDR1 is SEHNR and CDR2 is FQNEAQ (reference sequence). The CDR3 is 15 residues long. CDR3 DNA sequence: TGTGCCAGCAGCTTTACAGGGAATAGCAATCAGCCCCAGCATTTT. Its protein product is CASSFTGNSNQPQHF.